These T cell receptor beta chains were read from a single sample in a study of OX40 agonist ivuxolimab in advanced cancers. The assay was immunoSEQ multiplex PCR, and TCRdb's table has in-frame clones only and misses some. This table has roughly 81,000 clones, 88% appearing once. Sequences were derived from CD4+ or CD8+ T cells sorted from blood, sampled in a trial of the OX40 agonist ivuxolimab. These receptors were obtained from an adult with an advanced solid tumor such as melanoma, head and neck, liver or kidney cancer. Both conserved end residues are part of each CDR3. A D gene is named only where the DNA matches it firmly. The size of a clone is reported for some rows only, either as once, few or many, or as a class for expanded clones.

v_call	clone_size	j_call	d_call	cdr3_aa	cdr3_nt
TRBV2	.	TRBJ1-5	.	CASKGDSNQPQHF	TGTGCCAGCAAGGGGGATAGCAATCAGCCCCAGCATTTT
TRBV29-1	.	TRBJ1-1	TRBD1	CSVKIGGTGNTEAFF	TGCAGCGTAAAAATTGGGGGGACAGGGAACACTGAAGCTTTCTTT
TRBV10-3	.	TRBJ1-1	.	CAISDSTGNTEAFF	TGTGCCATCAGTGACTCGACAGGGAACACTGAAGCTTTCTTT
TRBV29-1	.	TRBJ2-3	TRBD2	CSVDGLGDTQYF	TGCAGCGTTGACGGACTAGGGGATACGCAGTATTTT
TRBV29-1	.	TRBJ1-5	.	CSARGASNQPQHF	TGCAGCGCCCGAGGGGCAAGCAATCAGCCCCAGCATTTT
TRBV6-5	.	TRBJ1-6	.	CASRNPQTPLHF	TGTGCCAGCAGGAATCCACAGACACCCCTCCACTTT
TRBV15	.	TRBJ2-1	TRBD1	CATSRDLGQASYNEQFF	TGTGCCACCAGCAGGGATCTTGGACAGGCCTCCTACAATGAGCAGTTCTTC
TRBV15	.	TRBJ1-2	.	CATSRGGTAVATSNYGYTF	TGTGCCACCAGCAGAGGGGGGACCGCCGTCGCGACCTCTAACTATGGCTACACCTTC
TRBV7-2	.	TRBJ2-3	.	CASKRQSTDTQYF	TGTGCCAGCAAACGACAGAGCACAGATACGCAGTATTTT
TRBV27	.	TRBJ2-3	TRBD1	CASNVFGTGESDTQYF	TGTGCCAGCAACGTATTTGGGACAGGGGAATCAGATACGCAGTATTTT
TRBV28	.	TRBJ1-4	.	CASSLSGGSEKLFF	TGTGCCAGCAGTTTATCTGGGGGCAGTGAAAAACTGTTTTTT
TRBV28	.	TRBJ1-4	.	CASSSNEKLFF	TGTGCCAGCAGTTCGAATGAAAAACTGTTTTTT
TRBV18	.	TRBJ2-6	.	CASSPQAGFSGANVLTF	TGTGCCAGCTCACCACAGGCCGGCTTCTCTGGGGCCAACGTCCTGACTTTC
TRBV18	few	TRBJ2-7	.	CASSQASREDEQYF	TGTGCCAGCTCACAGGCGTCCAGGGAGGACGAGCAGTACTTC
TRBV2	.	TRBJ1-5	.	CASSRSNQPQHF	TGTGCCAGCAGCCGGAGCAATCAGCCCCAGCATTTT
TRBV21-1	.	TRBJ1-1	.	CASSFTGTGGYNAEAFF	TGTGCCAGCAGTTTTACCGGGACAGGGGGCTACAACGCTGAAGCTTTCTTT
TRBV6-5	.	TRBJ2-3	TRBD1	CASSSETGTDEYF	TGTGCCAGCAGTTCCGAAACCGGGACAGATGAGTATTTT
TRBV16	.	TRBJ1-1	TRBD1	CASSQPDRGASTEAFF	TGTGCCAGCAGCCAACCGGACAGGGGGGCGTCCACTGAAGCTTTCTTT
TRBV5-8	once	TRBJ1-5	TRBD1	CASRDRGLRGNQPQHF	TGTGCCAGCCGGGACAGGGGGCTGAGAGGCAATCAGCCCCAGCATTTT
TRBV7-3	.	TRBJ1-3	TRBD1	CASSPTGGSGNTIYF	TGTGCCAGCAGTCCCACAGGGGGCTCTGGAAACACCATATATTTT
TRBV7-9	.	TRBJ1-4	.	CASSFGARDGDEEKLFF	TGTGCCAGCAGCTTCGGGGCACGGGACGGCGATGAGGAAAAACTGTTTTTT
TRBV7-2	once	TRBJ1-2	.	CASSRGGGEGGYTF	TGTGCCAGCAGCCGAGGCGGAGGGGAGGGAGGCTACACCTTC
TRBV7-3	.	TRBJ2-7	TRBD2	CASSLTGGSSYEQYF	TGTGCCAGCAGCTTAACAGGCGGGAGCTCCTACGAGCAGTACTTC
TRBV27	once	TRBJ1-1	.	CASSFLRGKGDEAFF	TGTGCCAGCAGTTTCCTCAGGGGAAAAGGAGATGAAGCTTTCTTT
TRBV18	.	TRBJ2-2	TRBD1	CASSDRGTGELFF	TGTGCCAGCTCAGACAGGGGCACCGGGGAGCTGTTTTTT